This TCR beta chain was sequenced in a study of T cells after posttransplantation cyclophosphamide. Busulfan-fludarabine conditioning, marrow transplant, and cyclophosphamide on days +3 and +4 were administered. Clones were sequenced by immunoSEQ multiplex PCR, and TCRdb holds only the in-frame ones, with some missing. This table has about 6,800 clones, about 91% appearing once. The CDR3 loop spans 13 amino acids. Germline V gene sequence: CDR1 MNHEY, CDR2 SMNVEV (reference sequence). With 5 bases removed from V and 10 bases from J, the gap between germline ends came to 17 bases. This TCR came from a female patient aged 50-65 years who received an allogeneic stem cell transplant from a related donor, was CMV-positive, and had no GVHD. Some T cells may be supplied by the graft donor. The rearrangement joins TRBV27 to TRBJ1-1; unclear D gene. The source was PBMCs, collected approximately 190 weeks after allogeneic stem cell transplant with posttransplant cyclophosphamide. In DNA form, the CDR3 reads TGTGCCAGCAGTCCCGGAGGTGGGGAGGTAGCTTTCTTT. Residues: CASSPGGGEVAFF.